The 9 T cell receptor beta chains listed next were all sequenced from one sample in a study of technical replicates of blood from several donors. Only in-frame clones appear in the TCRdb table, and some are missing; sequencing was by immunoSEQ multiplex PCR. The sample yields 15,000 to 17,000 clones, over 75% seen once. The source material was PBMCs. The receptors stem from a human donor in good health.

This clone was seen a few times. The V and J genes are TRBV5-3 and TRBJ2-7; 9 bases are a match to TRBD2. TRBV5-3 is an ORF for which the function is uncertain. This CDR3 region has 18 residues. V gave up 2 bases and J gave up 3 bases; unmatched junction bases: 15. CDR3 residues: CARSFRGDLAGMGYEQYF. The CDR3 DNA reads as TGTGCCAGAAGCTTTCGGGGGGATCTAGCGGGAATGGGCTACGAGCAGTACTTC.

The sample holds a few counts of this clone. The chain recombines TRBV11-2 with TRBJ2-7; tentatively, D is TRBD2 (6 bases). This CDR3 region has 18 residues. Trimming removed 1 base from V and 0 bases from J, with 19 bases in between. Germline-derived CDR1 and CDR2 are SGHAT and FQNNGV. CDR3: CASSLGVRLAKFSYEQYF. CDR3 in DNA: TGTGCCAGCAGCTTAGGCGTTAGGCTAGCGAAATTCTCCTACGAGCAGTACTTC. The complete variable domain, with remaining parts taken from reference TRBV11-2 and TRBJ2-7, reads EAGVAQSPRYKIIEKRQSVAFWCNPISGHATLYWYQQILGQGPKLLIQFQNNGVVDDSQLPKDRFSAERLKGVDSTLKIQPAKLEDSAVYLCASSLGVRLAKFSYEQYFGPGTRLTVT.

The chain carries TRBV30 and TRBJ2-7, with 8 bases aligning to TRBD2. V lost 0 bases, J lost 0 bases, and 4 bases stayed unmatched. CDR3 length equals 15 residues. The germline V gene has CDR1 GTSNPN and CDR2 SVGIG (reference sequence). CDR3 in amino acids: CAWSVRRGASYEQYF. The CDR3 nucleotides read TGTGCCTGGAGTGTTCGGCGGGGGGCCTCCTACGAGCAGTACTTC.

The rearrangement joins TRBV7-8 to TRBJ2-7, with 7 positions matching TRBD2. This CDR3 comprises 16 residues. Germline V gene lookup returns CDR1 SGHVS and CDR2 FQNEAQ. Trimming removed 1 base from V and 2 bases from J; junction bases left unmatched: 8. This CDR3 reads CASSLGVTSIAYEQYF. The CDR3 DNA reads TGTGCCAGCAGCTTAGGTGTGACTAGCATCGCCTACGAGCAGTACTTC.

CDR3 coding DNA: TGTGCCAGCAGCCCAAGCGGGGATCGGTACTTC. This gives the protein CASSPSGDRYF. The gene calls are TRBV9 and TRBJ2-7; the match to TRBD2 covers 7 bases. Losses at the gene ends were 4 bases for V and 12 bases for J; bases not matched to a gene: 7. CDR3 length: 11 amino acids. Germline V lookup: CDR1 SGDLS, CDR2 YYNGEE.

This chain joins TRBV6-6 and TRBJ2-3; TRBD1 matches 7 bases. V lost 2 bases to trimming and J lost 1 base; unmatched junction nucleotides: 0. Germline assignment: CDR1 MNHNY and CDR2 SVGAGI (reference sequence). This CDR3 is built from 14 residues. CDR3 region: CASSYGQGTDTQYF. In DNA, the CDR3 is TGTGCCAGCAGTTACGGACAGGGCACAGATACGCAGTATTTT.

The V gene is TRBV5-1, the J gene TRBJ2-2; D is possibly TRBD1 (5 bases). The CDR3 has 16 residues. Germline-derived CDR1 and CDR2 are SGHRS and YFSETQ. With 0 bases removed from V and 4 bases from J, the gap between germline ends came to 13 bases. CDR3 in DNA: TGCGCCAGCAGCTTGGCGTCCGTCCAGGGCACCGGGGAGCTGTTTTTT. Its translation is CASSLASVQGTGELFF. Full variable domain (outside the CDR3, taken from reference TRBV5-1 and TRBJ2-2): KAGVTQTPRYLIKTRGQQVTLSCSPISGHRSVSWYQQTPGQGLQFLFEYFSETQRNKGNFPGRFSGRQFSNSRSEMNVSTLELGDSALYLCASSLASVQGTGELFFGEGSRLTVL.

This clone was seen only a few times. The V and J genes are TRBV25-1 and TRBJ2-5, with 11 bases matching TRBD1. Germline V CDR1 and CDR2: MGHDK, SYGVNS. V lost 2 bases, J lost 5 bases, and 4 bases stayed unmatched. This CDR3 comprises 15 residues. In DNA, the CDR3 is TGTGCCAGCAGTGAAGGACAGGGGGCGCGTGAGACCCAGTACTTC. It encodes CASSEGQGARETQYF.

DNA for the CDR3: TGTGCCATCAGTGAGGACCTGACAGACTATGGCTACACCTTC. Translated: CAISEDLTDYGYTF. V gene TRBV10-3 combines with J gene TRBJ1-2; perhaps TRBD1 as D (5 bases). V lost 2 bases and J lost 3, with 10 bases in between. The CDR3 length is 14 residues. Germline CDR1 is ENHRY and CDR2 is SYGVKD.